This T cell receptor (beta chain) was captured in a study of blood T cell repertoires in COVID-19. Study overall: The study drew acute and convalescent COVID-19 samples from the United States, Italy and Spain. Sources were T cells, B-cell-depleted T cells, or PBMCs; the material itself was cDNA or gDNA.

Original processing methods: Amplifying reference gene primers gave estimates of nucleated cell counts. Profiled with immunoSEQ multiplex PCR; TCRdb holds only in-frame clones, not every one. V, J and clone size are taken as reported in that table, and D and trimming were inferred from the DNA itself. This table has around 270,000 clones, about 87% appearing once. Unmatched junction bases numbered 9, after V lost 5 bases and J lost 2 bases. Per germline, CDR1 LNHDA and CDR2 SQIVND (reference sequence). The CDR3 totals 16 residues. Patients from Seattle were sampled longitudinally, starting during active infection.

The receptor's source is a woman aged 55 to 70 with COVID-19, enrolled during active disease. The V and J genes are TRBV19 and TRBJ1-5; 7 nucleotides align to TRBD1. The sequenced sample was peripheral blood. The CDR3: CASSEQTGVGNQPQHF. CDR3 coding DNA: TGTGCCAGTAGTGAACAAACAGGGGTGGGCAATCAGCCCCAGCATTTT.